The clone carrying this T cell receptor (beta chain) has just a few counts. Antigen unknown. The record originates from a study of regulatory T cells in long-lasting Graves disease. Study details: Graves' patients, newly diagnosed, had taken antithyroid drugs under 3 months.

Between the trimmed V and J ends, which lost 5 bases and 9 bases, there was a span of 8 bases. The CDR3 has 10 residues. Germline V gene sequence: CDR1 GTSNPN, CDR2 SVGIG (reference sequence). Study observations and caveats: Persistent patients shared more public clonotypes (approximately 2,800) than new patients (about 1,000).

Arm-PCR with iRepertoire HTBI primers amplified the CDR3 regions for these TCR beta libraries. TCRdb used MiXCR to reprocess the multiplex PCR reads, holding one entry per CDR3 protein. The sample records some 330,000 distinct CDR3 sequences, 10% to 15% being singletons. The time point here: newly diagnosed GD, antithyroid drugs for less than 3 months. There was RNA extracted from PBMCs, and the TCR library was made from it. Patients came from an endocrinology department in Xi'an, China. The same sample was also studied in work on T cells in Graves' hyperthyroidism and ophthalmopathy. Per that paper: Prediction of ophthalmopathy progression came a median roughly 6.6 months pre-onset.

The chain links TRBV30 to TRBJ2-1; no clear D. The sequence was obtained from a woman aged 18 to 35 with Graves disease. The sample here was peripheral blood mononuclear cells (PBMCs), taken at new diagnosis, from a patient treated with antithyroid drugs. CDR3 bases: TGTGCCTGGCGTCACGGTGAGCAGTTCTTC. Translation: CAWRHGEQFF.